Given below is one TCR beta chain in context. Researchers used approximately 3,800 ng of total RNA for each TCR library. TCRdb reprocessed the 5' RACE reads and reports one entry per CDR3 protein, with no DNA. The ten top clones account for roughly 1.7%, within a sample of 190,000 or so distinct CDR3 sequences. These data belong to a study of monozygotic twins with inflammatory bowel disease. This TCR derives from a human donor with ulcerative colitis or Crohn's disease, or a healthy co-twin of an affected twin (not recorded which). The sample comprised blood.

The CDR3 reads CASSLASSYQPQHF. This chain links TRBV12-3 or TRBV12-4 with TRBJ1-5. This CDR3 has 14 amino acids.